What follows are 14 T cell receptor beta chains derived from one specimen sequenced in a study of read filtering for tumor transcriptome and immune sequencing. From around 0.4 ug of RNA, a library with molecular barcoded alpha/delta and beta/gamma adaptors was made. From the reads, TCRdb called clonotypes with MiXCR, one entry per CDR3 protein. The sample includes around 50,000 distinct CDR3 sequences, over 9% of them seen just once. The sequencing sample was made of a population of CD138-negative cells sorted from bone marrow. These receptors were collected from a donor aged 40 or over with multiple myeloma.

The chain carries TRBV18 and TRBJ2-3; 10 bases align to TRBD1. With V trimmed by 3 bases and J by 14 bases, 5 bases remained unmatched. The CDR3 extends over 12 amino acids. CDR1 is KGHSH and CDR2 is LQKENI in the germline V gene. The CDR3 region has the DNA TGTGCCAGCTCACCGCCGACAGGGGGCTGGTATTTT. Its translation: CASSPPTGGWYF.

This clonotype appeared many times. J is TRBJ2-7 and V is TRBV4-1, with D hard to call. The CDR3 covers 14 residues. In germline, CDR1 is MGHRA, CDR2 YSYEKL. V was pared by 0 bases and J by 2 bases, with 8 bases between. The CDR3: CASSQDWSPYEQYF. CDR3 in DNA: TGCGCCAGCAGCCAAGACTGGAGCCCCTACGAGCAGTACTTC.

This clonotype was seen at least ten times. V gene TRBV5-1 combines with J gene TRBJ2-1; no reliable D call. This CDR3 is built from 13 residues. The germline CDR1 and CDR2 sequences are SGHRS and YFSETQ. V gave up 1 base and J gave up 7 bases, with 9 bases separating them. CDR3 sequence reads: CASSLHGRNEQFF. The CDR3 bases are TGCGCCAGCAGCTTGCACGGAAGAAATGAGCAGTTCTTC. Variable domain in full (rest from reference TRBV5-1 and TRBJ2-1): KAGVTQTPRYLIKTRGQQVTLSCSPISGHRSVSWYQQTPGQGLQFLFEYFSETQRNKGNFPGRFSGRQFSNSRSEMNVSTLELGDSALYLCASSLHGRNEQFFGPGTRLTVL.

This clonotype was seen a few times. The CDR3 nucleotides read TGTGCCACCAGCAGAGTAAACACTGAAGCTTTCTTT. It is translated as CATSRVNTEAFF. The chain recombines TRBV15 with TRBJ1-1; D is ambiguous. Germline assignment: CDR1 LNHNV and CDR2 YYDKDF (reference sequence). This CDR3 region has 12 residues. Trimming removed 1 base at V and 2 bases at J, with 2 bases between.

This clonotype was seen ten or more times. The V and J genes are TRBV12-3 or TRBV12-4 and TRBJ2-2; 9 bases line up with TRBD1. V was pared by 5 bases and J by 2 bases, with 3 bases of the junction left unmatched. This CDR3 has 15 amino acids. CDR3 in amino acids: CASSPGQGNTGELFF. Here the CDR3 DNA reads TGTGCCAGCAGTCCGGGACAGGGTAACACCGGGGAGCTGTTTTTT.

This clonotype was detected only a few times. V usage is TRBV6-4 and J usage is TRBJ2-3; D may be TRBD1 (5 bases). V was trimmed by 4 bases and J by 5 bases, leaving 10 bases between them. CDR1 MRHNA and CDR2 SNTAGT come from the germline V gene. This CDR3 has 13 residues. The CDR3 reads CASSGGVEDTQYF. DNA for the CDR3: TGTGCCAGCAGTGGGGGCGTCGAAGATACGCAGTATTTT.

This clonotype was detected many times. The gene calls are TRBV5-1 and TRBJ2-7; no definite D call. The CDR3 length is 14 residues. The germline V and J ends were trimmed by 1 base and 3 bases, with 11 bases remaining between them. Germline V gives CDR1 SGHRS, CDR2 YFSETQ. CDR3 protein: CASSLPRQDYEQYF. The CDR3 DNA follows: TGCGCCAGCAGCTTGCCGCGACAAGACTACGAGCAGTACTTC.

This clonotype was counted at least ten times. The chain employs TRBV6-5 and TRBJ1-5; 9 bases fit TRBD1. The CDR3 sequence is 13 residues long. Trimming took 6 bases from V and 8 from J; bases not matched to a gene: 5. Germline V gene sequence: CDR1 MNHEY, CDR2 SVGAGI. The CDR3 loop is CASSQDRGKPQHF. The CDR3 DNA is TGTGCCAGCAGCCAGGACAGGGGCAAGCCCCAGCATTTT.

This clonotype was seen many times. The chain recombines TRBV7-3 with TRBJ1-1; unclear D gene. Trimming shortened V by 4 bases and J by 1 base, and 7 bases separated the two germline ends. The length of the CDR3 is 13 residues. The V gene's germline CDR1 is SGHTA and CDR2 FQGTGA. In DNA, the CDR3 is TGTGCCAGCAGCTCCCAGGCGAACACTGAAGCTTTCTTT. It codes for CASSSQANTEAFF.

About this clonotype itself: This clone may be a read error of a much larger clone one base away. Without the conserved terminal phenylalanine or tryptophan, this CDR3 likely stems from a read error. For the CDR3, the DNA is TGTGCCAGCAGTTACCGGGGACCGGGGACCCAGTACGTC. Its protein is CASSYRGPGTQYV. The chain joins TRBV6-2 or TRBV6-3 to TRBJ2-5; tentatively, D is TRBD1 or TRBD2 (5 bases each). The CDR3 runs to 13 residues. V dropped 2 bases and J dropped 7 bases, with 11 bases sitting between them. Germline CDR1 reads MNHEY; CDR2 reads SVGEGT.

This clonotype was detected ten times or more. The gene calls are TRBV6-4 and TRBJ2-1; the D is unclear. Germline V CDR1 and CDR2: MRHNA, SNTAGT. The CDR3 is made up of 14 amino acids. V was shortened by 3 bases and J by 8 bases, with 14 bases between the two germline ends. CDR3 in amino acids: CASSERPLLDEQFF. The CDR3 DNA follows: TGTGCCAGCAGTGAACGACCACTGTTGGATGAGCAGTTCTTC.

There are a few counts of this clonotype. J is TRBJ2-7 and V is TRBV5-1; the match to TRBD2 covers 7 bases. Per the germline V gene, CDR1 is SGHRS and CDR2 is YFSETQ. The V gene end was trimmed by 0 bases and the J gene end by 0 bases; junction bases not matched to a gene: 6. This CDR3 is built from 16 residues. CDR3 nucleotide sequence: TGCGCCAGCAGCTTGGCCCGGGAGGCGGTCTCCTACGAGCAGTACTTC. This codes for CASSLAREAVSYEQYF.

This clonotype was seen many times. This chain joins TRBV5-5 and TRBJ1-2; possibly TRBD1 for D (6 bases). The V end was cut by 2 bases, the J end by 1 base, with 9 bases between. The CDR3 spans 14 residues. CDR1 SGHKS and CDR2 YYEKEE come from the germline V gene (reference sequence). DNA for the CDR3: TGTGCCAGCAGCTTACGACAGGTTAACTATGGCTACACCTTC. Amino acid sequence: CASSLRQVNYGYTF.

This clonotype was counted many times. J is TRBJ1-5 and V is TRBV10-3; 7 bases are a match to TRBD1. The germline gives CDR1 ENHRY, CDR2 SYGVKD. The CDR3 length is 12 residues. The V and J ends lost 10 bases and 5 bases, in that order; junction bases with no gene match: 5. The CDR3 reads CATTDRDQPQHF. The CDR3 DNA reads TGTGCCACAACTGACAGGGATCAGCCCCAGCATTTT.